This T cell receptor beta chain appears in the sequencing data of a study of T cell responses to AZD1222 COVID-19 vaccine (dated by TCRdb to the early 2020s). At the level of the whole study: A total of 240 or so trial participants underwent TCR sequencing, of whom roughly 210 had received two doses of AZD1222 and about 25 had received two doses of the MenACWY control vaccine. Trial participants were enrolled into age subgroups of 18-55, 56-69 and 70-plus years, which contained approximately 150, 30 and 60 TCR-sequenced participants, respectively. Broad study findings and their caveats: After two AZD1222 doses, spike-specific TCR breadth and depth were significantly higher than at day 0 and than in MenACWY recipients. CD4 TCRs associated with the vaccine covered the entire spike protein, and the dominant responses were in regions 160-218 and 743-854. Reportedly, close to half of the unique spike-specific TCRs recognized epitopes lying outside the regions that are mutated in the B.1.351 and B.1.1.7 variants. Because no day 14 peak-response samples were available, repertoires were characterized only after the peak T cell response. Participants were mostly white British, with more females than males. The authors suggested clonal diversity may have been underestimated. Conclusions about previously exposed vaccinees were limited because only six AZD1222 recipients were SARS-CoV-2 seropositive at baseline. In the small 56-69-year group, the increase in depth fell short of significance, most likely because of low power.

The sample's time point label is to be understood as: about 28 days (+/-7) after the second vaccine dose. Because spike-specific TCR depth and breadth did not differ between the two schedules, AZD1222 recipients who got a second dose at roughly 4 weeks were pooled with those who got a second dose at roughly 12 weeks. Vaccinee samples were obtained from the UK trials COV001 and COV002, which included a single-blind randomized controlled phase 2/3 trial of AZD1222 (ChAdOx1 nCoV-19) in healthy adults. For TCRbeta chain sequencing, PBMC samples were collected from trial participants at day 0 and at day 28 after the second dose. For CDR1 and CDR2, the germline V gene (reference sequence) lists SEHNR and FQNEAQ. Taken from cysteine to phenylalanine, the CDR3 has 15 residues. Only CDR3 DNA remains: 45 bases, in frame from the first base. V sheds 2 bases and J sheds 5 bases, leaving 15 bases between their ends.

Regarding this clone: The antigen it binds to is not known. Per-nucleotide qualities are absent, and no much larger clonotype sits a single base away.

The CDR3 regions of human TCRbeta chains were subjected to immunosequencing. The authors' pipeline ran thus. TCRs in the repertoires were matched against a reference library of SARS-CoV-2-specific TCRs that had been generated with the MIRA antigen-specificity platform. Breadth was defined as the fraction of unique TCRs that were SARS-CoV-2-associated. Depth was defined as the fraction of total T cells that were SARS-CoV-2-associated. Each spike-specific TCR was assigned to its reactive spike region and to a CD4 or CD8 class using the MIRA data. Log10-transformed breadth and depth values were compared by one-way ANOVA with Sidak's multiple comparisons tests. The table comes from immuneACCESS by way of TCRdb, which keeps in-frame sequences with V and J called. Part of the clones is missing from these tables; in studies checked, under half for an unresolved V gene and the rest for unknown reasons. Clone size and V and J calls were adopted from that table, with D and trimming inferred from the DNA. A total of roughly 56,000 clones appear in this sample, 81% of them only once. The ten largest clones take up 20% to 30% of the sample.

This clonotype originated in an adult who received the AZD1222 COVID-19 vaccine. This sample comprised peripheral blood, obtained 28 days after the second AZD1222 dose. The V and J segments used are TRBV7-9 and TRBJ2-5, with TRBD1 as a weak D call on 6 bases. The DNA is TGTGCCAGCAGCTTAAGTGCACATAGGGGGGAGACCCAGTACTTC. Translated, it gives CASSLSAHRGETQYF.